The clone carrying this T cell receptor (beta chain) occurred once. Its antigen remains unidentified. The sample belongs to a study of cytomegalovirus exposure and HLA in healthy donors. Study-level findings and limits: Earlier analysis looked at TCR beta V segments, and most were productive about 90% or about 30% of the time. As confirmed in vitro, a few CMV-associated chains were specific for CMV antigens. An apparent linkage of common viral pathogens to several of the most significant clusters emerged in a later analysis.

The CDR3 spans 15 residues. Germline V gives CDR1 SGDLS, CDR2 YYNGEE. V was cut by 0 bases and J by 4 bases, with 13 bases left in between. Researchers ran the PCR with 60 Vbeta and 13 Jbeta primers. Assay used: immunoSEQ multiplex PCR; TCRdb lists only in-frame clones, some missing. The table shows some 160,000 clones, with about 80% occurring only once. The sample taken for sequencing was PBMCs. J is TRBJ1-2 and V is TRBV9; D perhaps matches TRBD1 (6 bases). This TCR derives from a woman in her thirties or forties in good health and CMV-seronegative. The CDR3, as DNA: TGTGCCAGCAGCGTAGCTAGGACAGATACCTATGGCTACACCTTC. Translated: CASSVARTDTYGYTF.